This entry is about one TCR beta chain. Antigen specificity is unknown. This specimen comes from a study of cytomegalovirus exposure and HLA in healthy donors. About the research overall: Roughly 180 million T cells yielded 100 million to 130 million unique TCR beta sequences, as an earlier analysis found.

Notes on the study in general: TCR beta V segments were, for the most part, productive about 87% or about 30% of the time in an earlier analysis. The study put 150 to 200 TCR beta chains on its list as cytomegalovirus-associated.

The PCR was carried out with 60 Vbeta primers and 13 Jbeta primers. TCRdb's copy holds only in-frame clones and misses some; the assay was immunoSEQ multiplex PCR. The table lists 95,000 to 150,000 clones, around 80% of them singletons. The length of the CDR3 is 15 residues. With 6 bases removed from V and 8 bases from J, the gap between germline ends came to 19 bases. Germline-derived CDR1 and CDR2 are MDHEN and SYDVKM. The receptor was isolated from a man under 40 in good health and CMV-seropositive. The chain carries TRBV28 and TRBJ1-4, with D tentatively TRBD1 (5 bases). What was sequenced was PBMCs. CDR3 protein: CASRIRLGVWEKLFF. CDR3 DNA: TGTGCCAGCAGGATCCGATTAGGGGTTTGGGAAAAACTGTTTTTT.